The TCR beta chain described here comes from a study of MAIT cells during Salmonella Paratyphi A infection (dated by TCRdb to about 2017). General notes on the study: Adult volunteers aged 18 to 60 ingested a single dose of 1-5x10^3 CFU of S. Paratyphi A strain NVGH308. Diagnosed volunteers received ciprofloxacin 500 mg twice daily for 14 days starting at diagnosis. What the work shows at the level of the full study, not this receptor alone: MAIT TRBV usage was found to be oligoclonal, with TRBV20 and TRBV6 favoured, and appeared to be unchanged by infection. Although the availability of volunteer samples limited sample sizes, the sizes were judged adequate for detecting differences between groups. Compared with healthy controls, diagnosed volunteers had more expansion or contraction among the top five MAIT clonotypes (about 0.5 versus 0.13), a finding that suggests the repertoire is reshaped by infection. A significant decrease in the space occupied by over-represented MAIT clonotypes was found from baseline to mid-infection (approximately 0.17 to 0.10), whereas no significant post-infection difference was found.

CDR3 length: 15 amino acids, cysteine to phenylalanine. Solely the CDR3 DNA is kept, with 45 bases framed from the first base. Here V drops 1 base and J drops 7 bases, and the junction holds 4 bases not matched to any gene. The germline V gene provides CDR1 MGHDK and CDR2 SYGVNS. The time point label for this specimen denotes: before S. Paratyphi A challenge (baseline). MAIT cells were defined as Valpha7.2+ CD161+ T cells and were identified and sorted by flow cytometry. Over time, circulating MAIT cell TCRbeta repertoires were profiled in five to seven volunteers who came down with enteric fever following controlled oral challenge with live Salmonella Paratyphi A. Every diagnosed volunteer provided MAIT cell samples at three timepoints: pre-infection, mid-infection and post-infection. A diagnosis of enteric fever was based on Paratyphi A bacteremia and/or a persistent fever above 38 degrees C that lasted longer than 12 hours. Challenged volunteers were diagnosed with infection between day 4 and day 7 after challenge. For RNA extraction, between 5,000 and 10,000 MAIT cells from each sample were sorted straight into RNAqueous-Micro lysis buffer. Lymphoprep gradient centrifugation was used to isolate peripheral blood mononuclear cells from blood samples and leukocyte cones. Sorting was done on either a BD FACSAria Fusion or a BD FACSAria III sorter.

The sample holds a few counts of this clonotype. Its antigen is still unknown. One base away there is no much larger clone; base qualities are not given. The protocol used for the library was 5' RACE. Two rounds of PCR with Phusion High-Fidelity polymerase amplified TCRbeta, with sample-specific barcodes added in the primers. Template-switch cDNA synthesis with SMARTScribe reverse transcriptase and a TRBC-specific primer was used to generate TCRbeta libraries. After barcoding, samples were pooled and then prepared using the NEBNext Ultra DNA Library Prep Kit for Illumina. Libraries were sequenced on an Illumina MiSeq with the MiSeq reagent kit v2, 300 cycles. The authors' pipeline ran thus. Jemultiplexer was used to demultiplex reads by barcode, and MiTCR with default parameters handled the alignment. Non-functional sequences were filtered out with VDJtools, and clonotypes were defined by amino acid sequence, with frequencies based on assigned sequence reads. In the clonal space homeostasis analysis, clonotypes were binned by frequency as over-represented (0.05-1), large, medium and small. In-frame beta chains were kept once TCRdb had trimmed the public reads at Q25 with fastp and called clones with MiXCR. A single entry per CDR3 protein holds the most common genes and DNA from its merged rows. Here the V and J calls rest on TCRdb's processing, not on the authors' analysis. In all, the sample holds 1,400 or so distinct CDR3 sequences, and around 53% of those were seen once. 30% to 45% of the sample is taken by the ten largest.

The receptor was derived from a person aged 18 to 75 who was deliberately infected with Salmonella Paratyphi A in a paratyphoid fever challenge study. This specimen consisted of MAIT cells from blood, obtained at the first sampling point of the challenge study. The sequence joins TRBV25-1 to TRBJ2-2; 9 bases in the junction line up with TRBD2. The CDR3 amino acid sequence is: CASSELEREVGELFF. The DNA sequence is as follows: TGTGCCAGCAGTGAATTAGAGCGGGAGGTCGGGGAGCTGTTTTTT.